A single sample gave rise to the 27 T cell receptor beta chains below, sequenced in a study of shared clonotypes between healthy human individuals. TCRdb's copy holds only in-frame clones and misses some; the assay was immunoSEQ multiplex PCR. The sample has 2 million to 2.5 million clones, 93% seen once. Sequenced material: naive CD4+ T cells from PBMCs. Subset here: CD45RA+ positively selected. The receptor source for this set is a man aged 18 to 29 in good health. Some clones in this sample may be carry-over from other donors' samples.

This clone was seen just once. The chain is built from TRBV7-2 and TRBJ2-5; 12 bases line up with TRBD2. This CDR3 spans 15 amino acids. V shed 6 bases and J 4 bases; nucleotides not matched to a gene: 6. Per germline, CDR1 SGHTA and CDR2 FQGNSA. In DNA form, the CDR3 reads TGTGCCAGCAGGTCTCTAGCGGGAGGGCCAGAGACCCAGTACTTC. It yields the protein CASRSLAGGPETQYF.

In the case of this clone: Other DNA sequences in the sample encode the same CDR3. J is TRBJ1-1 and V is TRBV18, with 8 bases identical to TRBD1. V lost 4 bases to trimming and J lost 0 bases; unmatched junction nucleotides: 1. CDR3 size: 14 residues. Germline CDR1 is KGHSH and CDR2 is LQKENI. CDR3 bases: TGTGCCAGCTCACGGGGACAGGTGAACACTGAAGCTTTCTTT. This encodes CASSRGQVNTEAFF. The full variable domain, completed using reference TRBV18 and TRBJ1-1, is NAGVMQNPRHLVRRRGQEARLRCSPMKGHSHVYWYRQLPEEGLKFMVYLQKENIIDESGMPKERFSAEFPKEGPSILRIQQVVRGDSAAYFCASSRGQVNTEAFFGQGTRLTVV.

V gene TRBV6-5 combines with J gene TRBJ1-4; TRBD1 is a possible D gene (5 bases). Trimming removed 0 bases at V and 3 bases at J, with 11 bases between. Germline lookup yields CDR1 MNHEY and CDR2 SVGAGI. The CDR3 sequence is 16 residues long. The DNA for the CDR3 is TGTGCCAGCAGTTACTCCGCCGGGACCTCTAATGAAAAACTGTTTTTT. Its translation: CASSYSAGTSNEKLFF.

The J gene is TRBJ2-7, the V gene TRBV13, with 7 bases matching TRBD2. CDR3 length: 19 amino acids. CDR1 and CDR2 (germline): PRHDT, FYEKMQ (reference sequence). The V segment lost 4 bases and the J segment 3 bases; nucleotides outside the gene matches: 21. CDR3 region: CASSSVRRLAEKGYYEQYF. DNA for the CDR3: TGTGCCAGCAGCTCTGTCAGGCGTCTAGCGGAGAAGGGGTACTACGAGCAGTACTTC. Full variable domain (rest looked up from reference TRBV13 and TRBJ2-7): AAGVIQSPRHLIKEKRETATLKCYPIPRHDTVYWYQQGPGQDPQFLISFYEKMQSDKGSIPDRFSAQQFSDYHSELNMSSLELGDSALYFCASSSVRRLAEKGYYEQYFGPGTRLTVT.

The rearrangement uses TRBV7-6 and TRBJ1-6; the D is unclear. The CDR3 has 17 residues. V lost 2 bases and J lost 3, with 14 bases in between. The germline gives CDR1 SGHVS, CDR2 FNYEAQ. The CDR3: CASSLSLSRSYNSPLHF. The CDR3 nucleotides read TGTGCCAGCAGCTTAAGTTTATCGAGAAGCTATAATTCACCCCTCCACTTT.

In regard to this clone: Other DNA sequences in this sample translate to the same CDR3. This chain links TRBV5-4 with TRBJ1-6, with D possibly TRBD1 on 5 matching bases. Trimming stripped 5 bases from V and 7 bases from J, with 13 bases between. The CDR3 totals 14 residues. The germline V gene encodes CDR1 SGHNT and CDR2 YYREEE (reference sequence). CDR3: CASSLDRGNSPLHF. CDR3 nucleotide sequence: TGTGCCAGCAGTTTAGACAGAGGAAATTCACCCCTCCACTTT.

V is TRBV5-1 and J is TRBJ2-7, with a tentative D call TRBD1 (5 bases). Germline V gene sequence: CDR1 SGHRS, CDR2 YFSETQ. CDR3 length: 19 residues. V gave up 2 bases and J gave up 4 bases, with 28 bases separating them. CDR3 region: CASSLPGSGAPPETYEQYF. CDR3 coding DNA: TGCGCCAGCAGCTTACCAGGGTCAGGCGCACCCCCCGAGACATACGAGCAGTACTTC. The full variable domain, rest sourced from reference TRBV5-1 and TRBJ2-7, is KAGVTQTPRYLIKTRGQQVTLSCSPISGHRSVSWYQQTPGQGLQFLFEYFSETQRNKGNFPGRFSGRQFSNSRSEMNVSTLELGDSALYLCASSLPGSGAPPETYEQYFGPGTRLTVT.

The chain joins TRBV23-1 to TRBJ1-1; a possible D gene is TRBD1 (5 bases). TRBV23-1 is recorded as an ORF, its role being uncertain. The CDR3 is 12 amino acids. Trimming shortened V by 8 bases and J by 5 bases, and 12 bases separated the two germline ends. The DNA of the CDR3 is TGCGCCAGCTCCTGGGGCGATACTGAAGCTTTCTTT. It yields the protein CASSWGDTEAFF.

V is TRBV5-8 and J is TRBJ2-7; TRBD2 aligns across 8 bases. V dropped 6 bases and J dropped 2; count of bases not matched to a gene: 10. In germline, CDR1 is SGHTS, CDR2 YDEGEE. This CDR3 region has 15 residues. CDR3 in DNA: TGTGCCAGCACCCCGACCGGGACTAGGGCCTACGAGCAGTACTTC. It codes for CASTPTGTRAYEQYF.

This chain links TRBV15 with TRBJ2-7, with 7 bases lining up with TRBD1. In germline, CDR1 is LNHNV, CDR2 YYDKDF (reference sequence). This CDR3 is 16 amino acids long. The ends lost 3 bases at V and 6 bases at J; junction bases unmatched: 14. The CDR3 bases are TGTGCCACCAGCAGGGACAGGCTGCCTTGGGGGCTCGAGCAGTACTTC. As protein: CATSRDRLPWGLEQYF.

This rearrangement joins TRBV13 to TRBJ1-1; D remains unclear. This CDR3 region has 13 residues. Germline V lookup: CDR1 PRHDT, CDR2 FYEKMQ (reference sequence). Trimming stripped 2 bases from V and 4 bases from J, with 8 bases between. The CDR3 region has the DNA TGTGCCAGCAGCTTAAATGCGCTCACTGAAGCTTTCTTT. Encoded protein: CASSLNALTEAFF.

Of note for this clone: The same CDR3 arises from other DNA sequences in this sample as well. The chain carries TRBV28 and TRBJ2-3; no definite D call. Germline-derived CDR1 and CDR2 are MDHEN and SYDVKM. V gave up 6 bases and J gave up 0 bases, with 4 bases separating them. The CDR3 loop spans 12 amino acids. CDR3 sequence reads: CASRVSTDTQYF. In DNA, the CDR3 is TGTGCCAGCAGAGTGAGCACAGATACGCAGTATTTT.

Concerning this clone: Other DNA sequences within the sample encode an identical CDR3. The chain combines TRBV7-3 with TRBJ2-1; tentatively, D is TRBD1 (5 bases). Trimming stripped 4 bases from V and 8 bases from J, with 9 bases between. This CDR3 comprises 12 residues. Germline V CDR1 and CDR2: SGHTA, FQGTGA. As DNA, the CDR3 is TGTGCCAGCAGCTCCACAGGCTATGAGCAGTTCTTC. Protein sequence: CASSSTGYEQFF.

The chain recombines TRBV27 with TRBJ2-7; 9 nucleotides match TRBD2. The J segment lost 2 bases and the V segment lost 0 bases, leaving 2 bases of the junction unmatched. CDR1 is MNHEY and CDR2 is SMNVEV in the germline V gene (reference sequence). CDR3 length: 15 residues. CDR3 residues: CASSLSAGGTYEQYF. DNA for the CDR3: TGTGCCAGCAGTTTATCTGCGGGAGGGACCTACGAGCAGTACTTC.

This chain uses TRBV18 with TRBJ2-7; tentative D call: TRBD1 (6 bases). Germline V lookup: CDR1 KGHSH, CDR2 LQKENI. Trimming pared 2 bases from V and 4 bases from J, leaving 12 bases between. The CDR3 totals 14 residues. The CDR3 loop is CASSPDRYMYEQYF. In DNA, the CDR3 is TGTGCCAGCTCACCAGACAGGTATATGTACGAGCAGTACTTC.

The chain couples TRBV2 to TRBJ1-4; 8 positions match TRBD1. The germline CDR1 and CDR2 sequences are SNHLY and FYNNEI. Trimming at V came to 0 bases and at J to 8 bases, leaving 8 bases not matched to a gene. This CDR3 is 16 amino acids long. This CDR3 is CASSEAPGQGEEKLFF. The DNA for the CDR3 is TGTGCCAGCAGTGAAGCTCCAGGACAGGGAGAGGAAAAACTGTTTTTT.

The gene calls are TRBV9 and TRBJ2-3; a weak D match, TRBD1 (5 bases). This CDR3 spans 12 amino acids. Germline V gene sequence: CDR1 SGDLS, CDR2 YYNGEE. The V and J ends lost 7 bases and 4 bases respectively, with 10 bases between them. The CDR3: CASGRAADTQYF. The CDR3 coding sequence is TGTGCCAGCGGCAGGGCGGCAGATACGCAGTATTTT.

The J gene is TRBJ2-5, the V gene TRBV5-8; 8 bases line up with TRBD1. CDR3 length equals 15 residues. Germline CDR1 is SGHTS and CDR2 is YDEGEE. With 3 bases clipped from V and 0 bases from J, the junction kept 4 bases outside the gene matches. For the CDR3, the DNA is TGTGCCAGCAGCTGGGACAGGACTAACCAAGAGACCCAGTACTTC. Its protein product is CASSWDRTNQETQYF.

The CDR3 region is CASSSGTISYEQYF. The CDR3 DNA sequence: TGTGCCAGCAGCTCCGGGACGATCTCCTACGAGCAGTACTTC. The chain recombines TRBV7-8 with TRBJ2-7; D is tentatively TRBD1 or TRBD2 (5 bases each). The CDR3 extends over 14 amino acids. The germline V and J ends were trimmed by 4 bases and 0 bases, with 10 bases remaining between them. CDR1 is SGHVS, CDR2 FQNEAQ, per germline. Drawing the rest from reference TRBV7-8 and TRBJ2-7, the complete variable domain is GAGVSQSPRYKVAKRGQDVALRCDPISGHVSLFWYQQALGQGPEFLTYFQNEAQLDKSGLPSDRFFAERPEGSVSTLKIQRTQQEDSAVYLCASSSGTISYEQYFGPGTRLTVT.

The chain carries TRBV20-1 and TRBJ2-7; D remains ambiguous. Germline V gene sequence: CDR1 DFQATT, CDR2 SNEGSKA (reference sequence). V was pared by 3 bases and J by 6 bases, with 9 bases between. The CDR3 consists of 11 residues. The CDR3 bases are TGCAGTGCTAGTGTGGCATCCGAGCAGTACTTC. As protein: CSASVASEQYF.

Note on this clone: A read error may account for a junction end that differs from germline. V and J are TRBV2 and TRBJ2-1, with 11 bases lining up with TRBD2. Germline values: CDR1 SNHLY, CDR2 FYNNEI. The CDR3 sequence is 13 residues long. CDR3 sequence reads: CASSYRTSGSLLF. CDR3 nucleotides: TGTGCCAGCAGTTACCGGACTAGCGGGTCGCTCCTCTTC.

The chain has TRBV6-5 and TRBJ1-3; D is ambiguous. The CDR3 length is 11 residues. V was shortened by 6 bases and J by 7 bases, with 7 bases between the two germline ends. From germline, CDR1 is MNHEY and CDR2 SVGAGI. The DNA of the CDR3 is TGTGCCAGCAGAGGAGGGAACACCATATATTTT. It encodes CASRGGNTIYF.

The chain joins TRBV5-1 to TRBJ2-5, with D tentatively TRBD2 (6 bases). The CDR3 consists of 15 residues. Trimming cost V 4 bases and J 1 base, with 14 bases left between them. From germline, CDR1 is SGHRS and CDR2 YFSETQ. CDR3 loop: CASSAGPGVQETQYF. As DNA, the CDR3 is TGCGCCAGCAGCGCGGGGCCTGGGGTCCAAGAGACCCAGTACTTC. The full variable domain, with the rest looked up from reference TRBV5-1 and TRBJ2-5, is KAGVTQTPRYLIKTRGQQVTLSCSPISGHRSVSWYQQTPGQGLQFLFEYFSETQRNKGNFPGRFSGRQFSNSRSEMNVSTLELGDSALYLCASSAGPGVQETQYFGPGTRLLVL.

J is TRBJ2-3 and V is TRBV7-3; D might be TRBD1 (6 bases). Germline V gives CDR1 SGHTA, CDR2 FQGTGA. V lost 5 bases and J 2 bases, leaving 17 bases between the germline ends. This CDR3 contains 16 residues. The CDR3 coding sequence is TGTGCCAGCAGCAAAGGGACGGACAGATACACAGATACGCAGTATTTT. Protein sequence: CASSKGTDRYTDTQYF.

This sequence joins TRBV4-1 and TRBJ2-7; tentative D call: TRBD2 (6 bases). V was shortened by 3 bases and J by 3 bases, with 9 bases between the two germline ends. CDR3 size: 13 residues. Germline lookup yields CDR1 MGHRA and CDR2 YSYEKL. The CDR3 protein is CASSHPGGYEQYF. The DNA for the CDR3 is TGCGCCAGCAGCCACCCCGGGGGCTACGAGCAGTACTTC.

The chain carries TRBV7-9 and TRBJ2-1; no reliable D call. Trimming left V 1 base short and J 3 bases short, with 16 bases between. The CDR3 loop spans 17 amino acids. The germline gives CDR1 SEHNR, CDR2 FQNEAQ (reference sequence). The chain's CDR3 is CASSLGLMWAGYNEQFF. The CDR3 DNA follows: TGTGCCAGCAGCTTAGGCCTGATGTGGGCAGGCTACAATGAGCAGTTCTTC.

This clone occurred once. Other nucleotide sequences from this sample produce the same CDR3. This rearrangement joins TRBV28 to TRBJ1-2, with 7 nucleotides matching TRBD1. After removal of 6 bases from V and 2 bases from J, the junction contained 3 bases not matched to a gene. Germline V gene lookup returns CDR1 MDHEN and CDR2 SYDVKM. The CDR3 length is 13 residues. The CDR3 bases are TGTGCCAGCAGCCAGGACAGGAACTATGGCTACACCTTC. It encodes CASSQDRNYGYTF.